This T cell receptor beta chain is drawn from a study of memory CD8 T cells in hepatitis C reinfection. The CDR3 length is 15 residues. Germline V gives CDR1 SGHVS, CDR2 FNYEAQ. Losses at the gene ends were 5 bases for V and 1 base for J; bases not matched to a gene: 6. The sample's time point: late/post reinfection, 12 to 24 weeks after detection. The sorted cells went straight to TCR sequencing with no prior in vitro expansion. TCRdb's table, derived via immunoSEQ multiplex PCR, lists solely in-frame clones and lacks some. This sample yields thousands of clones, of which over 80% are seen a single time; 26% belongs to the top ten.

The rearrangement joins TRBV7-6 to TRBJ1-1, with 8 bases that match TRBD1. The TCR originated in a man aged 50-60 years with hepatitis C virus infection. Sequencing input: naive CD8+ T cells sorted from blood. As DNA, the CDR3 is TGTGCCAGCAGCCCAACCGGGACAGGGAACACTGAAGCTTTCTTT. Translation gives CASSPTGTGNTEAFF.